The 22 T cell receptor beta chains presented below share a single source sample, sequenced in a study of long-term antiretroviral therapy in people with HIV. Version v3.0 of the immunoSEQ assay was performed at survey level. Libraries were prepared by immunoSEQ multiplex PCR; TCRdb keeps only in-frame clonotypes and omits some of them. The sample lists 35,000 or so clones, around 94% seen once, with roughly 3.9% in the top ten. Sequenced here: unsorted PBMCs, sampled 4.1 years after starting antiretroviral therapy. The source of these receptors is a woman aged 50 to 65 with HIV.

This clone has more than one count but fewer than ten. This rearrangement joins TRBV4-2 to TRBJ1-6; no clear D gene. This CDR3 comprises 16 residues. V lost 4 bases, J lost 8 bases, and 18 bases lay in between. CDR1 and CDR2 (germline): LGHNA, YNFKEQ. CDR3 amino acids: CASSRKSTNQDSPLHF. The CDR3, as DNA: TGTGCCAGCAGCCGGAAATCCACCAATCAGGATTCACCCCTCCACTTT.

This chain joins TRBV30 and TRBJ1-1; D gene ambiguous. V shed 4 bases and J shed 5 bases, with 17 bases lying between them. This CDR3 has 14 residues. Germline-derived CDR1 and CDR2 are GTSNPN and SVGIG (reference sequence). CDR3: CAWTDGAARTEAFF. Written as DNA, the CDR3 is TGTGCCTGGACGGACGGCGCGGCGAGAACTGAAGCTTTCTTT.

This chain uses TRBV6-1 with TRBJ2-7, with TRBD1 matching 7 bases. Germline V CDR1 and CDR2: MNHNS, SASEGT. The CDR3 is made up of 14 amino acids. V dropped 4 bases and J dropped 2; count of bases not matched to a gene: 5. In nucleotides, the CDR3 is TGTGCCAGCAGTGTAAGGACAGGAACCTACGAGCAGTACTTC. It yields the protein CASSVRTGTYEQYF.

The chain uses TRBV13 and TRBJ2-5; D gene ambiguous. V gave up 2 bases and J gave up 4 bases, with 11 bases separating them. Germline V gives CDR1 PRHDT, CDR2 FYEKMQ (reference sequence). CDR3 length: 14 amino acids. CDR3 coding DNA: TGTGCCAGCAGCTTATCATGGTTACGAGAGACCCAGTACTTC. Translation: CASSLSWLRETQYF.

The chain links TRBV7-9 to TRBJ2-2; 7 bases map to TRBD2. Germline V gives CDR1 SEHNR, CDR2 FQNEAQ (reference sequence). The V and J ends lost 4 bases and 4 bases, in that order; junction bases with no gene match: 9. This CDR3 comprises 16 residues. The CDR3 DNA is TGTGCCAGCAGCTCCGATTGGGAGGGGACCACCGGGGAGCTGTTTTTT. Amino acids: CASSSDWEGTTGELFF.

The chain recombines TRBV27 with TRBJ2-7, with D tentatively TRBD1 (6 bases). This CDR3 region has 13 residues. Germline CDR1 and CDR2: MNHEY and SMNVEV (reference sequence). V was pared by 5 bases and J by 3 bases, with 11 bases between. This CDR3 reads CASSLGQIYEQYF. The CDR3 region has the DNA TGTGCCAGCAGTCTAGGACAGATCTACGAGCAGTACTTC.

This clone was recorded once. The chain has TRBV7-2 and TRBJ2-5; 10 positions match TRBD2. With 2 bases clipped from V and 7 bases from J, the junction kept 13 bases outside the gene matches. Germline values: CDR1 SGHTA, CDR2 FQGNSA. This CDR3 region has 17 residues. For the CDR3, the DNA is TGTGCCAGCAGCTTACGGTTGGCAGCGGGGGGGCTTATGACCCAGTACTTC. As protein: CASSLRLAAGGLMTQYF.

The chain couples TRBV5-6 to TRBJ1-3; D unclear. The length of the CDR3 is 16 residues. Between the trimmed V and J ends, which lost 2 bases and 0 bases, there was a span of 12 bases. CDR1 and CDR2 from the germline V gene are SGHDT and YYEEEE. CDR3 loop: CASSFRSVSSGNTIYF. In DNA form, the CDR3 reads TGTGCCAGCAGCTTCAGGAGCGTTAGCTCTGGAAACACCATATATTTT.

The rearrangement joins TRBV30 to TRBJ1-4; unclear D gene. This CDR3 has 14 residues. V was pared by 1 base and J by 4 bases, with 10 bases between. Germline V gives CDR1 GTSNPN, CDR2 SVGIG (reference sequence). The CDR3 DNA sequence: TGTGCCTGGAGTGAAGTCGGGTATAATGAAAAACTGTTTTTT. It specifies CAWSEVGYNEKLFF. Using reference TRBV30 and TRBJ1-4 for the parts outside the CDR3, the full variable domain is SQTIHQWPATLVQPVGSPLSLECTVEGTSNPNLYWYRQAAGRGLQLLFYSVGIGQISSEVPQNLSASRPQDRQFILSSKKLLLSDSGFYLCAWSEVGYNEKLFFGSGTQLSVL.

The J gene is TRBJ2-7, the V gene TRBV6-1; D is ambiguous. The CDR3 length is 14 residues. V shed 2 bases and J shed 2 bases, with 10 bases lying between them. Germline V lookup: CDR1 MNHNS, CDR2 SASEGT. The CDR3 nucleotides are TGTGCCAGCAGTGAATTTCCAGCCCCCTACGAGCAGTACTTC. It translates to CASSEFPAPYEQYF.

The CDR3, as DNA: TGTGCCAGCAGCCTGAACACTGAAGCTTTCTTT. As protein: CASSLNTEAFF. V gene TRBV7-9 combines with J gene TRBJ1-1; D is undetermined. V shed 5 bases and J shed 0 bases, with 1 base lying between them. Germline lookup yields CDR1 SEHNR and CDR2 FQNEAQ (reference sequence). The CDR3 spans 11 residues.

V and J are TRBV19 and TRBJ2-7; 7 bases fit TRBD2. The CDR3 is 13 residues long. The V and J ends lost 4 bases and 1 base, in that order; junction bases with no gene match: 1. Per the germline V gene, CDR1 is LNHDA and CDR2 is SQIVND (reference sequence). The CDR3 DNA reads TGTGCCAGTAGTAGGGAGGGGTCCTACGAGCAGTACTTC. Translating gives CASSREGSYEQYF.

The chain recombines TRBV2 with TRBJ2-4; D is undetermined. This CDR3 comprises 11 residues. The germline V gene has CDR1 SNHLY and CDR2 FYNNEI. Trimming stripped 7 bases from V and 5 bases from J, with 6 bases between. The CDR3 DNA is TGTGCCAGCAAGCAGGAAAACATTCAGTACTTC. Protein sequence: CASKQENIQYF.

This clone was recorded once. The chain links TRBV5-1 to TRBJ2-3; TRBD1 matches at 7 bases. J was trimmed by 5 bases and V by 2 bases; bases with no gene match: 5. This CDR3 comprises 14 residues. Looked up from germline, CDR1 is SGHRS and CDR2 is YFSETQ. The CDR3 sequence: CASSFRGMGDTQYF. The CDR3 DNA is TGCGCCAGCAGCTTCAGGGGGATGGGAGATACGCAGTATTTT.

The V and J genes are TRBV5-1 and TRBJ2-7, with no clear D. The CDR3 is made up of 11 amino acids. Per the germline V gene, CDR1 is SGHRS and CDR2 is YFSETQ. Trimming took off 3 bases at V and 0 bases at J, with 1 base between the two ends. Here the CDR3 reads CASSYSYEQYF. DNA for the CDR3: TGCGCCAGCAGCTACTCCTACGAGCAGTACTTC.

The chain employs TRBV19 and TRBJ1-2; 7 positions agree with TRBD1. Germline values: CDR1 LNHDA, CDR2 SQIVND (reference sequence). Trimming removed 1 base from V and 1 base from J; junction bases left unmatched: 3. The CDR3 is 15 residues long. The chain's CDR3 is CASSIGGTDNYGYTF. The CDR3 coding sequence is TGTGCCAGTAGTATAGGGGGGACAGATAACTATGGCTACACCTTC.

This chain connects TRBV2 to TRBJ1-2; D may be TRBD1 (5 bases). There are 13 residues in the CDR3. Trimming cost V 3 bases and J 2 bases, with 7 bases left between them. Germline V lookup: CDR1 SNHLY, CDR2 FYNNEI. CDR3 bases: TGTGCCAGCAGTGACAACAGGAACTATGGCTACACCTTC. Translation gives CASSDNRNYGYTF.

The chain has TRBV19 and TRBJ2-5; D is possibly TRBD2 (5 bases). Germline V gene lookup returns CDR1 LNHDA and CDR2 SQIVND (reference sequence). V lost 3 bases to trimming and J lost 4 bases, with 15 bases between them. The CDR3 sequence is 15 residues long. CDR3 protein: CASSIPGKLGETQYF. CDR3 coding DNA: TGTGCCAGTAGTATTCCGGGGAAATTAGGAGAGACCCAGTACTTC.

The V gene is TRBV7-2, the J gene TRBJ1-3; D perhaps matches TRBD1 (5 bases). The CDR3 consists of 18 residues. Deletions cut 7 bases from V and 0 bases from J, with 22 bases between. The germline V gene encodes CDR1 SGHTA and CDR2 FQGNSA. In DNA, the CDR3 is TGTGCCAGCAACATATCTCGGACGACAGTACTCTCTGGAAACACCATATATTTT. Amino acids: CASNISRTTVLSGNTIYF.

This rearrangement joins TRBV6-1 to TRBJ2-7; D might be TRBD1 (5 bases). Deletions cut 6 bases from V and 2 bases from J, with 14 bases between. Germline values: CDR1 MNHNS, CDR2 SASEGT. The CDR3 is 14 residues long. Here the CDR3 reads CASSLREGAYEQYF. As DNA, the CDR3 is TGTGCCAGCAGCCTCAGGGAAGGGGCCTACGAGCAGTACTTC.

J is TRBJ1-2 and V is TRBV27; TRBD1 aligns across 8 bases. Germline V gene sequence: CDR1 MNHEY, CDR2 SMNVEV (reference sequence). The CDR3 loop spans 14 amino acids. The V gene end was trimmed by 4 bases and the J gene end by 4 bases; junction bases not matched to a gene: 5. The CDR3 nucleotides are TGTGCCAGCAGTTCAGGGGGCCTAGGCTATGGCTACACCTTC. As protein: CASSSGGLGYGYTF.

This clone was seen a few times. The chain links TRBV6-5 to TRBJ1-1; TRBD1 might be the D (5 bases). With 6 bases removed from V and 4 bases from J, the gap between germline ends came to 12 bases. The germline V gene has CDR1 MNHEY and CDR2 SVGAGI. This CDR3 contains 13 residues. The DNA of the CDR3 is TGTGCCAGCAGCTTACGGGGGAGCACTGAAGCTTTCTTT. This codes for CASSLRGSTEAFF.